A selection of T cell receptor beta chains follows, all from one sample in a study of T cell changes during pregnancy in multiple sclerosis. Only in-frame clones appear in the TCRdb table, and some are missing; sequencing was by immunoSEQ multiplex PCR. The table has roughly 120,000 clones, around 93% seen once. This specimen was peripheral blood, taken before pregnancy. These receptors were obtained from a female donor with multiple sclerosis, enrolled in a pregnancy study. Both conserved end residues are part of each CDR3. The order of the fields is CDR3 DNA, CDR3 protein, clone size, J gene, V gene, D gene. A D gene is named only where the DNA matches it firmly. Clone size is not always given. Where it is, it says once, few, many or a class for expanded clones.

TGTGCCAGCAGCGCCGGACTAGCTTCCACAGATACGCAGTATTTT CASSAGLASTDTQYF - TRBJ2-3 TRBV9 TRBD2
TGTGCCTGGAGTCGGACAGGGGGAGGCTACGAGCAGTACTTC CAWSRTGGGYEQYF - TRBJ2-7 TRBV30 TRBD1
TGTGCCAGCAGCTTATTAGCAGGGAACCAAGAGACCCAGTACTTC CASSLLAGNQETQYF - TRBJ2-5 TRBV7-7 -
TGTGCCAGCAGCGTAGGGTGGGACAGCAAATACGAGCAGTACTTC CASSVGWDSKYEQYF - TRBJ2-7 TRBV9 TRBD1
TGTGCCAGCAGTGATGGGACAGGGAGTGAAAAACTGTTTTTT CASSDGTGSEKLFF - TRBJ1-4 TRBV2 TRBD1
TGTGCCAGCAGTTTATTCACCAGGGGAAACAGTGAAAAACTGTTTTTT CASSLFTRGNSEKLFF - TRBJ1-4 TRBV28 -
TGTGCCAGCAGTGAATCCCGGGACAGGGGTTTGAGCACTGAAGCTTTCTTT CASSESRDRGLSTEAFF - TRBJ1-1 TRBV2 TRBD1
TGTGCCAGTAGTTCGAGGGCCCTCTACGAGCAGTACTTC CASSSRALYEQYF once TRBJ2-7 TRBV19 -
TGTGCCAGCAGGCCGGGACAGGGGGAGATGGCCTATGGCTACACCTTC CASRPGQGEMAYGYTF - TRBJ1-2 TRBV2 TRBD1
TGTGCCAGCAGCGGACAGGGCGCCAATCAGCCCCAGCATTTT CASSGQGANQPQHF once TRBJ1-5 TRBV6-5 TRBD1
TGTGCTAGTGCAGGGCCTCGAAACACTGAAGCTTTCTTT CASAGPRNTEAFF - TRBJ1-1 TRBV12-5 -
TGTGCCAGCAAAAAGGAGTGGGAGTTGAACACTGAAGCTTTCTTT CASKKEWELNTEAFF - TRBJ1-1 TRBV6-5 -
TGTGCCAGTAGGACGAGGAGGGGATACTTCTATGGCTACACCTTC CASRTRRGYFYGYTF - TRBJ1-2 TRBV19 -
TGTGCCAGCAGTGATTTCGATGAAAAACTGTTTTTT CASSDFDEKLFF - TRBJ1-4 TRBV6-1 -
TGTGCCAGCAGCCCAGGGGGTGGGAGTGAAGCTTTCTTT CASSPGGGSEAFF few TRBJ1-1 TRBV4-2 TRBD1
TGTGCCAGCAGCTTAGCTAGGAGGGACACTGAAGCTTTCTTT CASSLARRDTEAFF once TRBJ1-1 TRBV7-9 -
TGCGCCAGCAGCTCCGGGACTAGCGGCTACAATGAGCAGTTCTTC CASSSGTSGYNEQFF - TRBJ2-1 TRBV5-1 TRBD2
TGTGCCAGCAGAGAGGGAAACACCATATATTTT CASREGNTIYF once TRBJ1-3 TRBV6-5 -
TGTGCCAGCAGTGATCCGGGGGCCTGGACAGGGGTGAACTATGGCTACACCTTC CASSDPGAWTGVNYGYTF - TRBJ1-2 TRBV6-1 TRBD1
TGTGCCAGCAGCTTGAGCGGGGTCCAAATCAATGAGCAGTTCTTC CASSLSGVQINEQFF - TRBJ2-1 TRBV7-8 TRBD2
TGTGCCAGTAGTATTAGTAGCGGGGCCTTCTTT CASSISSGAFF once TRBJ1-1 TRBV19 -
TGTGCTAGTGGTTTGTATGGGGCGAACACTGAAGCTTTCTTT CASGLYGANTEAFF - TRBJ1-1 TRBV12-5 -
TGCGCCAGCAGGGAGGGGACAGACGTGAACACTGAAGCTTTCTTT CASREGTDVNTEAFF - TRBJ1-1 TRBV5-1 TRBD1
TGTGCCAGCAGTTTATTGGCAGGGGGGAACACCGGGGAGCTGTTTTTT CASSLLAGGNTGELFF - TRBJ2-2 TRBV27 TRBD1
TGTGCCAGTAGTTCTATACCGGGACAGGGCTCTGGGGCCAACGTCCTGACTTTC CASSSIPGQGSGANVLTF - TRBJ2-6 TRBV19 TRBD1
TGTGCCAGCAGCTTAGTTGGCGCGGGGGATGAGCAGTTCTTC CASSLVGAGDEQFF once TRBJ2-1 TRBV7-3 TRBD2
TGTGCCAGCAGTGAACAACAGGGACGTGTAGAGACCCAGTACTTC CASSEQQGRVETQYF once TRBJ2-5 TRBV6-1 -
TGTGCCAGCAGAAGGACGTGGAGGGGTGGCTACACCTTC CASRRTWRGGYTF - TRBJ1-2 TRBV6-1 -
TGTGCCAGCAGCTTTTCCTCCCGAGGCCACTTTACGAACACCGGGGAGCTGTTTTTT CASSFSSRGHFTNTGELFF - TRBJ2-2 TRBV7-9 -
TGTGCCTGGAGAGGGGGAATCACTGAAGCTTTCTTT CAWRGGITEAFF few TRBJ1-1 TRBV30 -
TGCGCCAGCAACTTCGGGACAGGGGTTGGTGGCTACACCTTC CASNFGTGVGGYTF - TRBJ1-2 TRBV10-2 TRBD1